This entry lists 23 T cell receptor beta chains sequenced from one sample in a study of Graves' ophthalmopathy and Graves' hyperthyroidism. RNA transcripts were the template, and TCR beta CDR3 regions were amplified from them. After a first-round RT-PCR with HTBI primers, a second-round multiplex PCR was run. TCRdb processed the multiplex PCR reads anew with MiXCR; each CDR3 protein has one entry. Among about 1.2 million distinct CDR3 sequences listed, less than 45% were seen once. The sample consisted of peripheral blood or thyroid tissue (not recorded which). These receptors all stem from an adult man with Graves' hyperthyroidism.

J is TRBJ1-4 and V is TRBV19; TRBD1 is a possible D gene (6 bases). Trimming stripped 4 bases from V and 0 bases from J, with 12 bases between. Germline CDR1 and CDR2: LNHDA and SQIVND (reference sequence). The CDR3 totals 16 residues. The CDR3, as DNA: TGTGCCAGTAGTACGGGACAAGCCGCAACTAATGAAAAACTGTTTTTT. It encodes CASSTGQAATNEKLFF.

This clonotype was observed many times. This sequence joins TRBV14 and TRBJ2-7, with D perhaps matching TRBD2 (5 bases). This CDR3 is built from 15 residues. Trimming took 0 bases from V and 5 from J, leaving 14 bases between them. From germline, CDR1 is SGHDN and CDR2 FVKESK. This chain's CDR3 is CASSQDPGWRHEQYF. CDR3 sequence (DNA): TGTGCCAGCAGCCAAGACCCCGGGTGGAGGCACGAGCAGTACTTC. Variable domain in full (rest from reference TRBV14 and TRBJ2-7): EAGVTQFPSHSVIEKGQTVTLRCDPISGHDNLYWYRRVMGKEIKFLLHFVKESKQDESGMPNNRFLAERTGGTYSTLKVQPAELEDSGVYFCASSQDPGWRHEQYFGPGTRLTVT.

V usage is TRBV10-2 and J usage is TRBJ2-5; 7 bases align to TRBD2. Trimming took 2 bases from V and 4 from J; bases not matched to a gene: 4. There are 14 residues in the CDR3. Germline V lookup: CDR1 WSHSY, CDR2 SAAADI. The CDR3 DNA reads as TGCGCCAGCAGTGAGCCGGGAGGAAGAGAGACCCAGTACTTC. Translation: CASSEPGGRETQYF.

The table lists this clonotype with many counts. J is TRBJ1-5 and V is TRBV5-1, with 7 bases identical to TRBD1. Germline assignment: CDR1 SGHRS and CDR2 YFSETQ. CDR3 length: 13 amino acids. V was pared by 4 bases and J by 5 bases, with 3 bases of the junction left unmatched. The CDR3 DNA follows: TGCGCCAGCAGCAATACAGGGGATCAGCCCCAGCATTTT. This translates into CASSNTGDQPQHF.

The table lists this clonotype with a few counts. J is TRBJ2-7 and V is TRBV12-3 or TRBV12-4; 7 bases are shared with TRBD1. V lost 6 bases, J lost 2 bases, and 10 bases stayed unmatched. The CDR3 spans 15 residues. The CDR3 sequence: CASSRDRDPAYEQYF. The CDR3 DNA sequence: TGTGCCAGCAGCCGAGACAGGGATCCTGCCTACGAGCAGTACTTC.

This clonotype has ten or more counts. The rearrangement links TRBV7-2 to TRBJ2-7; 10 bases map to TRBD1. V was pared by 5 bases and J by 1 base, with 8 bases of the junction left unmatched. The CDR3 is made up of 16 amino acids. Germline V CDR1 and CDR2: SGHTA, FQGNSA. CDR3 coding DNA: TGTGCCAGCAGCATCGGGACAGGGGCCCAATCCTACGAGCAGTACTTC. Encoded protein: CASSIGTGAQSYEQYF.

This clonotype was seen repeatedly, ten times or more. The rearrangement uses TRBV9 and TRBJ1-1; 10 bases are a match to TRBD1. The CDR3 is 15 amino acids. CDR1 is SGDLS and CDR2 is YYNGEE in the germline V gene. After removal of 4 bases from V and 3 bases from J, the junction contained 6 bases not matched to a gene. The CDR3 region is CASSYRDRGYTEAFF. Written as DNA, the CDR3 is TGTGCCAGCAGCTACCGGGACAGGGGATACACTGAAGCTTTCTTT. The full variable domain, completed using reference TRBV9 and TRBJ1-1, is DSGVTQTPKHLITATGQRVTLRCSPRSGDLSVYWYQQSLDQGLQFLIQYYNGEERAKGNILERFSAQQFPDLHSELNLSSLELGDSALYFCASSYRDRGYTEAFFGQGTRLTVV.

This clonotype has a handful of counts. DNA of the CDR3: TGCGCCAGCAGCCAAGATAGGAGAAGCAATCAGCCCCAGCATTTT. Translating it yields CASSQDRRSNQPQHF. The rearrangement joins TRBV4-3 to TRBJ1-5; D not resolved. Germline assignment: CDR1 LGHNA and CDR2 YSLEER. Trimming removed 0 bases from V and 1 base from J, with 7 bases in between. CDR3 length: 15 amino acids.

This clonotype was observed many times. V gene TRBV7-2 combines with J gene TRBJ1-5, with 7 bases lining up with TRBD1. After removal of 8 bases from V and 6 bases from J, the junction contained 7 bases not matched to a gene. CDR1 is SGHTA and CDR2 is FQGNSA in the germline V gene. The CDR3 extends over 13 amino acids. CDR3 nucleotide sequence: TGTGCCAGCGGTAGGGGGCGCAGTCAGCCCCAGCATTTT. Protein sequence: CASGRGRSQPQHF. The whole variable domain, filled in from reference TRBV7-2 and TRBJ1-5, reads GAGVSQSPSNKVTEKGKDVELRCDPISGHTALYWYRQSLGQGLEFLIYFQGNSAPDKSGLPSDRFSAERTGGSVSTLTIQRTQQEDSAVYLCASGRGRSQPQHFGDGTRLSIL.

This clonotype was seen many times. J is TRBJ1-1 and V is TRBV7-8; the D gene is possibly TRBD1 (5 bases). Trimming took 5 bases from V and 6 from J, leaving 13 bases between them. Germline CDR1 reads SGHVS; CDR2 reads FQNEAQ. CDR3 length: 13 amino acids. The CDR3 DNA sequence: TGTGCCAGCAGCGGACCGAGGGGTGCTGAAGCTTTCTTT. It encodes CASSGPRGAEAFF.

This clonotype was detected only a few times. This rearrangement joins TRBV20-1 to TRBJ2-7; 9 bases are shared with TRBD2. Trimming removed 3 bases from V and 6 bases from J; junction bases left unmatched: 6. The CDR3 contains 13 residues. From germline, CDR1 is DFQATT and CDR2 SNEGSKA (reference sequence). As DNA, the CDR3 is TGCAGTGCTAGTAAGCGGGAGGCTGGCGAGCAGTACTTC. Amino acids: CSASKREAGEQYF.

Turning to this clonotype: It may be a read error: a sequence one base away is much more abundant. V usage is TRBV5-6 and J usage is TRBJ1-2; no clear D. The germline V gene has CDR1 SGHDT and CDR2 YYEEEE. This CDR3 comprises 12 residues. The CDR3 region has the DNA TGTGCCGGCAGCTGGGCGGATTATGGCTACACCTTC. Translated: CAGSWADYGYTF.

Regarding this clonotype: Since the CDR3 does not end with the conserved phenylalanine or tryptophan, this likely comes from a read error. Because the CDR3's place on the DNA is in doubt, the DNA is left out and the CDR3 is given as listed by TCRdb. The rearrangement links TRBV10-3 to TRBJ1-2; TRBD1, the table's D call, lacks a check against the DNA. The CDR3 adds up to 8 amino acids, both ends counted. Germline V gives CDR1 ENHRY, CDR2 SYGVKD. CDR3 residues: CAISGPGV.

The chain uses TRBV20-1 and TRBJ2-2, with 10 nucleotides matching TRBD2. Germline V lookup: CDR1 DFQATT, CDR2 SNEGSKA (reference sequence). The CDR3 consists of 15 residues. V lost 6 bases, J lost 5 bases, and 9 bases stayed unmatched. The CDR3 DNA follows: TGCAGTGCGAAGGAATTTAGCGGGAGGACCGGGGAGCTGTTTTTT. As protein: CSAKEFSGRTGELFF.

The chain combines TRBV7-8 with TRBJ1-1; TRBD1 is a possible D gene (5 bases). The CDR3 sequence is 16 residues long. Trimming pared 2 bases from V and 3 bases from J, leaving 16 bases between. Germline V gene sequence: CDR1 SGHVS, CDR2 FQNEAQ. The CDR3 DNA sequence: TGTGCCAGCAGCTTACTGCTCGGACAAGGTGACACTGAAGCTTTCTTT. Amino acids: CASSLLLGQGDTEAFF.

V is TRBV4-3 and J is TRBJ1-2; possible D gene TRBD1, 6 bases. The CDR3 contains 15 residues. The ends were cut back, 8 bases at V and 8 bases at J, with 24 bases in the middle. The germline CDR1 and CDR2 sequences are LGHNA and YSLEER. The CDR3 DNA reads TGCGCCAGCGCCCAGCACCGACAGGCGGCCGCGGGCTACACCTTC. Amino acids: CASAQHRQAAAGYTF.

The chain carries TRBV20-1 and TRBJ2-7; maybe TRBD2 (6 bases). V was cut by 3 bases and J by 4 bases, with 19 bases left in between. Germline values: CDR1 DFQATT, CDR2 SNEGSKA (reference sequence). The CDR3 has 15 residues. The CDR3 region is CSARDNGLALYEQYF. The CDR3 region has the DNA TGCAGTGCTAGGGATAATGGGCTAGCGTTATACGAGCAGTACTTC.

The genes are TRBV6-5 and TRBJ2-6; 9 bases fit TRBD1. Per germline, CDR1 MNHEY and CDR2 SVGAGI. The length of the CDR3 is 15 residues. The trim removed 8 bases at V and 4 bases at J, leaving 6 bases unmatched. In DNA form, the CDR3 reads TGTGCCAGCGGAAGGACAGGGGCCGGGGCCAACGTCCTGACTTTC. It encodes CASGRTGAGANVLTF.

The rearrangement links TRBV7-9 to TRBJ1-2; D call uncertain. This CDR3 region has 11 residues. Trimming removed 1 base from V and 12 bases from J, with 9 bases in between. The germline gives CDR1 SEHNR, CDR2 FQNEAQ (reference sequence). For the CDR3, the DNA is TGTGCCAGCAGCTTAGTCAGCGGGAACACCTTC. Translated: CASSLVSGNTF.

There are many counts of this clonotype. This chain's CDR3 is CATEDLSSYEQYF. The CDR3 coding sequence is TGTGCCACCGAGGACCTTAGCTCCTACGAGCAGTACTTC. This chain joins TRBV19 and TRBJ2-7; D unresolved. This CDR3 is built from 13 residues. Germline V lookup: CDR1 LNHDA, CDR2 SQIVND (reference sequence). The germline V and J ends were trimmed by 10 bases and 0 bases, with 13 bases remaining between them. The whole variable domain, remainder taken from reference TRBV19 and TRBJ2-7, is DGGITQSPKYLFRKEGQNVTLSCEQNLNHDAMYWYRQDPGQGLRLIYYSQIVNDFQKGDIAEGYSVSREKKESFPLTVTSAQKNPTAFYLCATEDLSSYEQYFGPGTRLTVT.

The chain's CDR3 is CASTLRELTEAFF. The CDR3 DNA is TGTGCCAGCACCTTAAGGGAGCTCACTGAAGCTTTCTTT. The V call is TRBV12-3 or TRBV12-4, the J call TRBJ1-1; the D is unclear. This CDR3 region has 13 residues. V lost 7 bases and J 4 bases, leaving 13 bases between the germline ends.

This clonotype turned up a few times. The rearrangement joins TRBV4-3 to TRBJ1-3; no firm D call. The CDR3 length is 15 residues. V was trimmed by 1 base and J by 5 bases, leaving 12 bases between them. The germline V gene encodes CDR1 LGHNA and CDR2 YSLEER. The CDR3 spells CASSQVTGSRNTIYF. The DNA for the CDR3 is TGCGCCAGCAGCCAAGTTACCGGGTCGAGAAACACCATATATTTT.

The genes are TRBV4-1 and TRBJ1-1; D is uncertain. Trimming stripped 4 bases from V and 4 bases from J, with 16 bases between. The CDR3 length is 15 residues. CDR1 is MGHRA and CDR2 is YSYEKL in the germline V gene. The chain's CDR3 is CASSPRTPSTTEAFF. The CDR3 DNA sequence: TGCGCCAGCAGCCCTCGGACCCCCTCGACCACTGAAGCTTTCTTT.